Shown below are 19 T cell receptor beta chains from a single sample sequenced in a study of blood T cell repertoires in COVID-19. Some clones are missing from TCRdb's copy, which holds only in-frame ones; the method was immunoSEQ multiplex PCR. This sample carries 150,000 to 200,000 clones, 70% to 85% of them seen once, and the ten largest clones take around 7%. Sample: peripheral blood. The source of these receptors is a middle-aged woman with COVID-19, enrolled during active disease.

CDR3 sequence reads: CASSLAPVPYNEQFF. In DNA, the CDR3 is TGTGCCAGCAGCTTGGCCCCAGTACCCTACAATGAGCAGTTCTTC. The chain joins TRBV5-5 to TRBJ2-1; no reliable D call. The CDR3 spans 15 residues. From germline, CDR1 is SGHKS and CDR2 YYEKEE (reference sequence). V gave up 0 bases and J gave up 2 bases, with 9 bases separating them.

The CDR3 region has the DNA TGTGCCAGCAGCGACAGGGGGTGGAATGAGCAGTTCTTC. As protein: CASSDRGWNEQFF. The chain recombines TRBV12-3 or TRBV12-4 with TRBJ2-1, with 9 bases matching TRBD1. Unmatched junction bases numbered 4, after V lost 6 bases and J lost 7 bases. This CDR3 has 13 amino acids.

This chain links TRBV27 with TRBJ1-6; 7 bases agree with TRBD1. The V and J ends lost 1 base and 7 bases, in that order; junction bases with no gene match: 4. Germline loops: CDR1 MNHEY, CDR2 SMNVEV (reference sequence). This CDR3 region has 15 residues. As DNA, the CDR3 is TGTGCCAGCAGTTTATTGGGACAGAGAAATTCACCCCTCCACTTT. Translated, it gives CASSLLGQRNSPLHF.

The chain uses TRBV11-2 and TRBJ1-4, with D unclear. Germline-derived CDR1 and CDR2 are SGHAT and FQNNGV. This CDR3 is 12 amino acids long. V lost 0 bases and J 15 bases, leaving 11 bases between the germline ends. CDR3 in amino acids: CASSLDGEKVFF. The CDR3 DNA reads TGTGCCAGCAGCTTAGATGGGGAGAAGGTGTTTTTT.

The chain joins TRBV6-5 to TRBJ1-1; a weak D match, TRBD1 (5 bases). The CDR3 contains 15 residues. Germline CDR1 is MNHEY and CDR2 is SVGAGI. Trimming removed 0 bases at V and 5 bases at J, with 13 bases between. CDR3 sequence: CASSYSEQVPTEAFF. The DNA of the CDR3 is TGTGCCAGCAGTTACTCGGAACAGGTTCCGACTGAAGCTTTCTTT.

V usage is TRBV11-2 and J usage is TRBJ2-2; D not resolved. In germline, CDR1 is SGHAT, CDR2 FQNNGV. Trimming cost V 3 bases and J 3 bases, with 11 bases left between them. CDR3 length: 15 amino acids. The CDR3 DNA sequence: TGTGCCAGCAGCTTCGGTGAGGTATACACCGGGGAGCTGTTTTTT. This gives the protein CASSFGEVYTGELFF. Full variable domain (remainder filled in from reference TRBV11-2 and TRBJ2-2): EAGVAQSPRYKIIEKRQSVAFWCNPISGHATLYWYQQILGQGPKLLIQFQNNGVVDDSQLPKDRFSAERLKGVDSTLKIQPAKLEDSAVYLCASSFGEVYTGELFFGEGSRLTVL.

This chain joins TRBV6-6 and TRBJ2-1; the match to TRBD2 covers 8 bases. CDR3 length equals 14 residues. Germline V CDR1 and CDR2: MNHNY, SVGAGI (reference sequence). With 6 bases clipped from V and 7 bases from J, the junction kept 8 bases outside the gene matches. CDR3 DNA sequence: TGTGCCAGCAGAGACGGGACTAGTAGGAATGAGCAGTTCTTC. The encoded protein is CASRDGTSRNEQFF.

This clone was counted only a few times. The V call is TRBV5-1, the J call TRBJ1-2, with 9 bases fitting TRBD1. The CDR3 contains 17 residues. The germline V gene encodes CDR1 SGHRS and CDR2 YFSETQ. The V gene end was trimmed by 0 bases and the J gene end by 2 bases; junction bases not matched to a gene: 8. In nucleotides, the CDR3 is TGCGCCAGCAGCTTGGGAGGCGGACAGGGGAGAAACTATGGCTACACCTTC. This translates into CASSLGGGQGRNYGYTF.

J is TRBJ2-3 and V is TRBV30, with TRBD1 matching over 7 bases. This CDR3 has 13 amino acids. Germline CDR1 reads GTSNPN; CDR2 reads SVGIG (reference sequence). The trim removed 2 bases at V and 3 bases at J, leaving 2 bases unmatched. CDR3 nucleotides: TGTGCCTGGAGTCCGACAGGGACAGATACGCAGTATTTT. Its translation is CAWSPTGTDTQYF.

The rearrangement uses TRBV7-9 and TRBJ1-4; D perhaps matches TRBD1 (5 bases). This CDR3 has 13 amino acids. Between the trimmed V and J ends, which lost 1 base and 10 bases, there was a span of 10 bases. Germline CDR1 SEHNR, CDR2 FQNEAQ (reference sequence). The CDR3: CASSLGGLGKLFF. The CDR3 DNA reads TGTGCCAGCAGCTTAGGGGGCCTAGGAAAACTGTTTTTT.

Ten or more counts support this clone. The chain couples TRBV10-2 to TRBJ2-1; the D is unclear. The CDR3 consists of 14 residues. Germline loops: CDR1 WSHSY, CDR2 SAAADI. V was trimmed by 4 bases and J by 4 bases, leaving 11 bases between them. The CDR3 loop is CASSVRAWYNEQFF. In DNA form, the CDR3 reads TGCGCCAGCAGTGTACGCGCCTGGTACAATGAGCAGTTCTTC.

The CDR3 DNA is TGTGCCAGTACCCCTAGGGGGAGAGGAAACATTCAGTACTTC. Translated: CASTPRGRGNIQYF. The V and J genes are TRBV19 and TRBJ2-4; perhaps TRBD1 as D (6 bases). V shed 7 bases and J shed 6 bases, with 16 bases lying between them. The CDR3 is 14 residues long. CDR1 is LNHDA and CDR2 is SQIVND in the germline V gene (reference sequence).

Written as DNA, the CDR3 is TGTGCCAGCAGTGAATTTTCAGGGGTTACTGGGGCCAACGTCCTGACTTTC. Translation gives CASSEFSGVTGANVLTF. The chain recombines TRBV2 with TRBJ2-6; possible D gene TRBD1, 6 bases. Per germline, CDR1 SNHLY and CDR2 FYNNEI. Trimming left V 2 bases short and J 2 bases short, with 13 bases between. The CDR3 totals 17 residues.

This clone was detected once. The chain carries TRBV3-1 (or the pseudogene TRBV3-2) and TRBJ2-7, with 7 bases identical to TRBD1. Per the germline V gene, CDR1 is LGHDT and CDR2 is YNNKEL (reference sequence). The CDR3 runs to 15 residues. Trimming at V came to 2 bases and at J to 1 base, leaving 5 bases not matched to a gene. In DNA, the CDR3 is TGTGCCAGCAGCCAATTTACAGGGGCGTCCTACGAGCAGTACTTC. It encodes CASSQFTGASYEQYF.

The CDR3 DNA reads TGTGCCAGCAGCTTAGATGTCGGGATAAGCTCCTACAATGAGCAGTTCTTC. Amino acids: CASSLDVGISSYNEQFF. V is TRBV11-2 and J is TRBJ2-1; TRBD2 is a possible D gene (5 bases). V was pared by 0 bases and J by 0 bases, with 12 bases between. This CDR3 comprises 17 residues. CDR1 and CDR2 (germline): SGHAT, FQNNGV.

The chain recombines TRBV10-3 with TRBJ2-1; 9 bases agree with TRBD2. This CDR3 has 14 amino acids. V shed 6 bases and J 5 bases; nucleotides not matched to a gene: 5. Germline CDR1 ENHRY, CDR2 SYGVKD. In DNA, the CDR3 is TGTGCCATCAGGCCTAGCGGGACAGACAATGAGCAGTTCTTC. It is translated as CAIRPSGTDNEQFF.

This sequence joins TRBV2 and TRBJ1-6; 7 positions agree with TRBD1. V lost 9 bases to trimming and J lost 5 bases; unmatched junction nucleotides: 7. CDR1 and CDR2 (germline): SNHLY, FYNNEI. The CDR3 consists of 14 residues. CDR3 in DNA: TGTGCCAGTGTCCGGGACAGAAATAATTCACCCCTCCACTTT. Its translation is CASVRDRNNSPLHF.

The rearrangement joins TRBV30 to TRBJ1-1; D is unclear. The CDR3 sequence is 15 residues long. Trimming left V 1 base short and J 0 bases short, with 12 bases between. Germline CDR1 and CDR2: GTSNPN and SVGIG (reference sequence). This chain's CDR3 is CAWSGGVPMNTEAFF. The CDR3 DNA reads TGTGCCTGGAGTGGCGGGGTCCCTATGAACACTGAAGCTTTCTTT.

The chain links TRBV2 to TRBJ1-1; 8 bases agree with TRBD1. Germline CDR1 SNHLY, CDR2 FYNNEI. The CDR3 is 12 amino acids. V lost 10 bases to trimming and J lost 4 bases; unmatched junction nucleotides: 5. CDR3 sequence: CAINRGATEAFF. In nucleotides, the CDR3 is TGTGCCATCAACAGGGGGGCCACTGAAGCTTTCTTT.